These 6 T cell receptor beta chains share one sample of origin, sequenced in a study of tumor-infiltrating lymphocytes in localized non-small cell lung cancer (dated by TCRdb to the early 2020s). Library construction relied on the immunoSEQ multiplex PCR assay. What TCRdb holds here is the immuneACCESS table cut down to in-frame rearrangements. Part of the clones is not present; checked against another copy, under half of the missing clones reflect an unresolved V gene, and the others are unexplained. For this sample there are about 12,000 clones; just over 85% appear just once. The ten largest clonotypes hold approximately 9.3% of the sample. The sequenced sample was lung tumor tissue. The source of these receptors is a human donor with non-small cell lung cancer.

CDR3 nucleotide sequence: TGTGCCAGCAGCTTAGGGGACCCGGCGAACACTGAAGCTTTCTTT. Encoded protein: CASSLGDPANTEAFF. The gene calls are TRBV11-2 and TRBJ1-1; D might be TRBD1 (5 bases). Germline lookup yields CDR1 SGHAT and CDR2 FQNNGV. This CDR3 comprises 15 residues. The germline V and J ends were trimmed by 1 base and 1 base, with 10 bases remaining between them.

This clone was seen more than once but under ten times. CDR3: CASSTRDRVRGGPQHF. CDR3 coding DNA: TGTGCCAGCAGTACTCGGGACAGGGTGAGGGGAGGGCCCCAGCATTTT. V gene TRBV28 combines with J gene TRBJ1-5; TRBD1 matches at 9 bases. Losses at the gene ends were 5 bases for V and 9 bases for J; bases not matched to a gene: 14. This CDR3 has 16 amino acids. Germline V gene data show CDR1 as MDHEN and CDR2 as SYDVKM. The full variable domain, in which reference TRBV28 and TRBJ1-5 provide the parts outside the CDR3, is DVKVTQSSRYLVKRTGEKVFLECVQDMDHENMFWYRQDPGLGLRLIYFSYDVKMKEKGDIPEGYSVSREKKERFSLILESASTNQTSMYLCASSTRDRVRGGPQHFGDGTRLSIL.

The chain has TRBV18 and TRBJ2-2, with D tentatively TRBD1 (5 bases). V was clipped by 2 bases and J by 4 bases, with 11 bases between them. The germline V gene has CDR1 KGHSH and CDR2 LQKENI. The CDR3 runs to 15 residues. In DNA, the CDR3 is TGTGCCAGCTCACCAGGGGCGCGTGGCACCGGGGAGCTGTTTTTT. As protein: CASSPGARGTGELFF.

The chain is built from TRBV29-1 and TRBJ2-7, with a possible D match to TRBD2 (6 bases). Between the trimmed V and J ends, which lost 6 bases and 0 bases, there was a span of 9 bases. The V gene's germline CDR1 is SQVTM and CDR2 ANQGSEA. The CDR3 runs 12 residues. CDR3 amino acids: CSVRGYSYEQYF. CDR3 bases: TGCAGCGTGCGGGGCTACTCCTACGAGCAGTACTTC.

The rearrangement uses TRBV28 and TRBJ2-3; 8 nucleotides align to TRBD1. This CDR3 is 16 amino acids long. V trimming: 4 bases; J trimming: 0 bases; junction bases outside the gene matches: 6. Germline loops: CDR1 MDHEN, CDR2 SYDVKM. The CDR3: CASSSRQGSSTDTQYF. The CDR3 DNA reads TGTGCCAGCAGTTCCCGACAGGGGAGTAGCACAGATACGCAGTATTTT.

The chain employs TRBV4-1 and TRBJ1-1; TRBD1 matches 9 bases. There are 15 residues in the CDR3. From germline, CDR1 is MGHRA and CDR2 YSYEKL. The ends lost 0 bases at V and 13 bases at J; junction bases unmatched: 12. In nucleotides, the CDR3 is TGCGCCAGCAGCCAAGAGGACAGGGGATCGTCGGGGGGTTTCTTT. This sequence encodes CASSQEDRGSSGGFF.